The 30 T cell receptor beta chains below come from one sample, sequenced in a study of beta chain features in type 1 diabetes (dated by TCRdb to the late 2010s). Library construction relied on the immunoSEQ multiplex PCR assay. The entire amount of isolated RNA was reverse transcribed using the High Capacity cDNA Reverse Transcription Kit, so the sequenced TCRB transcripts were expressed ones. The source is immuneACCESS, and TCRdb retained only in-frame sequences with V and J called. Part of the clones is not carried over; for the studies checked, unresolved V genes explain less than half of this, and the remainder is unexplained. Within this sample are a few hundred thousand clones, with around 13% of them counted one time only. The ten largest clones add up to over 5% of the sample. Sequencing input: central memory CD4+ T cells from blood. All receptors come from a man aged 30-40 years in good health.

The table lists this clone with a few counts. The chain combines TRBV7-9 with TRBJ1-3; TRBD1 is a possible D gene (5 bases). The germline V gene encodes CDR1 SEHNR and CDR2 FQNEAQ (reference sequence). V was pared by 3 bases and J by 0 bases, with 9 bases between. CDR3 length equals 15 residues. The CDR3 reads CASSLAGGSGNTIYF. CDR3 sequence (DNA): TGTGCCAGCAGCTTGGCGGGGGGCTCTGGAAACACCATATATTTT. Full variable domain (missing parts from reference TRBV7-9 and TRBJ1-3): DTGVSQNPRHKITKRGQNVTFRCDPISEHNRLYWYRQTLGQGPEFLTYFQNEAQLEKSRLLSDRFSAERPKGSFSTLEIQRTEQGDSAMYLCASSLAGGSGNTIYFGEGSWLTVV.

The gene calls are TRBV6-5 and TRBJ2-5; 7 nucleotides line up with TRBD2. Looked up from germline, CDR1 is MNHEY and CDR2 is SVGAGI. This CDR3 region has 15 residues. J gave up 2 bases and V 6 bases, and 9 bases lay outside the gene matches. The CDR3 DNA reads TGTGCCAGCAGCCACTCGGGAGGCCGACAAGAGACCCAGTACTTC. Amino acid sequence: CASSHSGGRQETQYF.

A word on this clone: This specimen includes other DNA sequences encoding the same CDR3. This chain links TRBV7-2 with TRBJ2-5, with D hard to call. The germline V gene encodes CDR1 SGHTA and CDR2 FQGNSA. The CDR3 sequence is 12 residues long. V lost 3 bases and J 4 bases, leaving 6 bases between the germline ends. CDR3 loop: CASSLSRETQYF. The CDR3 DNA is TGTGCCAGCAGCTTGTCCCGAGAGACCCAGTACTTC. Full variable domain (missing parts from reference TRBV7-2 and TRBJ2-5): GAGVSQSPSNKVTEKGKDVELRCDPISGHTALYWYRQSLGQGLEFLIYFQGNSAPDKSGLPSDRFSAERTGGSVSTLTIQRTQQEDSAVYLCASSLSRETQYFGPGTRLLVL.

V gene TRBV11-3 combines with J gene TRBJ2-7; 7 bases are a match to TRBD2. Germline V gene lookup returns CDR1 SGHNT and CDR2 YENEEA. With 2 bases clipped from V and 5 bases from J, the junction kept 9 bases outside the gene matches. There are 15 residues in the CDR3. The CDR3 is CASSLTAGNFDEQYV. The DNA for the CDR3 is TGTGCCAGCAGCTTAACAGCGGGAAATTTCGACGAGCAGTACGTC.

This clone has only one observation. The chain links TRBV6-5 to TRBJ2-7; TRBD2 aligns across 9 bases. This CDR3 region has 14 residues. The germline V gene has CDR1 MNHEY and CDR2 SVGAGI. The J segment lost 6 bases and the V segment lost 7 bases, leaving 10 bases of the junction unmatched. CDR3 DNA sequence: TGTGCCAGCACTCGCGGGGGGGAGTTTGGCGAGCAGTACTTC. Its translation is CASTRGGEFGEQYF.

The J gene is TRBJ1-5, the V gene TRBV19, with 8 bases lining up with TRBD1. The CDR3 totals 16 residues. Germline CDR1 reads LNHDA; CDR2 reads SQIVND (reference sequence). Trimming cost V 2 bases and J 6 bases; bases outside gene matches: 9. The DNA for the CDR3 is TGTGCCAGTAGTATACGACAGGGGCCAGTGAGTCAGCCCCAGCATTTT. Its protein product is CASSIRQGPVSQPQHF.

This clone was observed at least ten times. The V call is TRBV7-9, the J call TRBJ2-7; TRBD2 is a possible D gene (5 bases). The V gene's germline CDR1 is SEHNR and CDR2 FQNEAQ (reference sequence). The CDR3 is 15 residues long. V dropped 5 bases and J dropped 2 bases, with 16 bases sitting between them. The CDR3 loop is CASSGRAEQPYEQYF. The CDR3 DNA reads as TGTGCCAGCAGCGGGCGGGCAGAACAACCCTACGAGCAGTACTTC. The variable domain in full, with the rest retrieved from reference TRBV7-9 and TRBJ2-7, is DTGVSQNPRHKITKRGQNVTFRCDPISEHNRLYWYRQTLGQGPEFLTYFQNEAQLEKSRLLSDRFSAERPKGSFSTLEIQRTEQGDSAMYLCASSGRAEQPYEQYFGPGTRLTVT.

Ten or more counts support this clone. The rearrangement joins TRBV7-8 to TRBJ2-1, with 7 bases matching TRBD2. Trimming removed 3 bases from V and 13 bases from J; junction bases left unmatched: 9. Germline assignment: CDR1 SGHVS and CDR2 FQNEAQ. The CDR3 runs to 13 residues. The CDR3 bases are TGTGCCAGCAGCTTGTCTAGCGGAGCCCCTCAGTTCTTC. It codes for CASSLSSGAPQFF.

This sequence joins TRBV5-1 and TRBJ1-4; no clear D gene. Between the trimmed V and J ends, which lost 0 bases and 7 bases, there was a span of 7 bases. The CDR3 is 13 residues long. CDR1 SGHRS and CDR2 YFSETQ come from the germline V gene. The chain's CDR3 is CASSLGQAEKLFF. The DNA of the CDR3 is TGCGCCAGCAGCTTGGGCCAGGCTGAAAAACTGTTTTTT.

This clone has a handful of counts. The rearrangement joins TRBV29-1 to TRBJ1-1; the D is unclear. V gave up 2 bases and J gave up 1 base, with 5 bases separating them. This CDR3 comprises 12 residues. Per germline, CDR1 SQVTM and CDR2 ANQGSEA. The CDR3, as DNA: TGCAGCGTTGAACAAGCGAACACTGAAGCTTTCTTT. It yields the protein CSVEQANTEAFF.

Many counts were recorded for this clone. The rearrangement links TRBV5-4 to TRBJ2-1, with 13 bases aligning to TRBD2. The CDR3 totals 17 residues. V lost 2 bases to trimming and J lost 2 bases; unmatched junction nucleotides: 4. Germline CDR1 reads SGHNT; CDR2 reads YYREEE (reference sequence). This CDR3 reads CASSLLGLAGAYNEQFF. CDR3 nucleotide sequence: TGTGCCAGCAGCTTACTCGGACTAGCGGGGGCCTACAATGAGCAGTTCTTC. Based on the CDR3 plus reference TRBV5-4 and TRBJ2-1, the full variable domain is ETGVTQSPTHLIKTRGQQVTLRCSSQSGHNTVSWYQQALGQGPQFIFQYYREEENGRGNFPPRFSGLQFPNYSSELNVNALELDDSALYLCASSLLGLAGAYNEQFFGPGTRLTVL.

The CDR3 region is CASSLGQVNTEAFF. CDR3 in DNA: TGTGCCAGCAGCTTAGGACAGGTGAACACTGAAGCTTTCTTT. This rearrangement joins TRBV7-3 to TRBJ1-1, with 7 bases fitting TRBD1. Looked up from germline, CDR1 is SGHTA and CDR2 is FQGTGA. J gave up 0 bases and V 2 bases, and 0 bases lay outside the gene matches. The length of the CDR3 is 14 residues.

This clone occurred once. V gene TRBV7-3 combines with J gene TRBJ1-4; maybe TRBD1 (6 bases). Looked up from germline, CDR1 is SGHTA and CDR2 is FQGTGA. Trimming removed 6 bases from V and 13 bases from J, with 15 bases in between. The CDR3 sequence is 12 residues long. The CDR3 coding sequence is TGTGCCAGCAGGCAGGGCGAAGGGGGACTGTTTTTT. It specifies CASRQGEGGLFF.

The J gene is TRBJ2-3, the V gene TRBV9; 9 bases agree with TRBD2. With V trimmed by 2 bases and J by 0 bases, 10 bases remained unmatched. This CDR3 is 18 amino acids long. Looked up from germline, CDR1 is SGDLS and CDR2 is YYNGEE. The CDR3 protein is CASSVAGTSTSSTDTQYF. As DNA, the CDR3 is TGTGCCAGCAGCGTTGCCGGGACTAGCACCTCTAGCACAGATACGCAGTATTTT.

This clone was detected many times. The rearrangement uses TRBV28 and TRBJ2-1; 8 nucleotides agree with TRBD1. This CDR3 spans 15 amino acids. Germline V gene sequence: CDR1 MDHEN, CDR2 SYDVKM. Trimming at V came to 2 bases and at J to 7 bases, leaving 7 bases not matched to a gene. The CDR3, as DNA: TGTGCCAGCAGTTTAATGCAGGGGGCGTATAATGAGCAGTTCTTC. Translated: CASSLMQGAYNEQFF.

This clone has just a few counts. The chain recombines TRBV9 with TRBJ2-5; D remains unclear. V was shortened by 0 bases and J by 5 bases, with 14 bases between the two germline ends. The CDR3 covers 15 residues. Germline CDR1 reads SGDLS; CDR2 reads YYNGEE. The CDR3 loop reads CASSVGVRKWETQYF. The CDR3 DNA follows: TGTGCCAGCAGCGTAGGGGTTAGAAAGTGGGAGACCCAGTACTTC. Full variable domain (remainder filled in from reference TRBV9 and TRBJ2-5): DSGVTQTPKHLITATGQRVTLRCSPRSGDLSVYWYQQSLDQGLQFLIQYYNGEERAKGNILERFSAQQFPDLHSELNLSSLELGDSALYFCASSVGVRKWETQYFGPGTRLLVL.

V and J are TRBV7-3 and TRBJ2-1; TRBD1 is a possible D gene (6 bases). This CDR3 has 15 amino acids. V lost 3 bases to trimming and J lost 3 bases, with 12 bases between them. In germline, CDR1 is SGHTA, CDR2 FQGTGA. The CDR3 DNA reads TGTGCCAGCAGCTTGTCCGGGACATTCTACAATGAGCAGTTCTTC. Its translation is CASSLSGTFYNEQFF.

This clone was found a few times. The chain links TRBV6-1 to TRBJ1-5; 7 bases fit TRBD1. Germline CDR1 reads MNHNS; CDR2 reads SASEGT. V shed 0 bases, J shed 7 bases, and the junction held 9 bases outside the gene matches. This CDR3 comprises 16 residues. The CDR3 DNA reads as TGTGCCAGCAGTGAAGCGGTAGGGGGCGCACACCAGCCCCAGCATTTT. Its protein product is CASSEAVGGAHQPQHF.

This clone was observed at least ten times. This chain joins TRBV25-1 and TRBJ2-7; no reliable D call. The CDR3 contains 12 residues. Looked up from germline, CDR1 is MGHDK and CDR2 is SYGVNS. The ends were cut back, 3 bases at V and 4 bases at J, with 7 bases in the middle. CDR3 sequence reads: CASSDAAYEQYF. CDR3 nucleotides: TGTGCCAGCAGTGATGCTGCATACGAGCAGTACTTC.

The sample holds many counts of this clone. This chain uses TRBV4-3 with TRBJ1-1; 7 bases are a match to TRBD1. The junction had 12 bases not matched to a gene; V was cut back by 3 bases and J by 11 bases. Germline V lookup: CDR1 LGHNA, CDR2 YSLEER. The CDR3 is 14 amino acids. The CDR3 nucleotides are TGCGCCAGCAGCCAGCTCGACAGGGCCCGGTTCGCTTTCTTT. Translating it yields CASSQLDRARFAFF.

This clone was recorded at least ten times. The rearrangement uses TRBV7-9 and TRBJ1-5, with D unresolved. This CDR3 region has 15 residues. Trimming stripped 3 bases from V and 4 bases from J, with 13 bases between. Germline V gene data show CDR1 as SEHNR and CDR2 as FQNEAQ (reference sequence). The CDR3 DNA is TGTGCCAGCAGCTTGGGAAACGGTTTTAATCAGCCCCAGCATTTT. Translating gives CASSLGNGFNQPQHF.

This clone was counted many times. This chain joins TRBV19 and TRBJ2-2, with 9 bases that match TRBD1. V was pared by 6 bases and J by 4 bases, with 12 bases of the junction left unmatched. The CDR3 length is 17 residues. Germline-derived CDR1 and CDR2 are LNHDA and SQIVND (reference sequence). CDR3 DNA sequence: TGTGCCAGTAGGGAGGCGGGACAGGGAATTTTCACCGGGGAGCTGTTTTTT. Amino acids: CASREAGQGIFTGELFF.

The chain employs TRBV2 and TRBJ2-1; no firm D call. Looked up from germline, CDR1 is SNHLY and CDR2 is FYNNEI. This CDR3 has 13 amino acids. V was pared by 7 bases and J by 7 bases, with 14 bases between. The CDR3: CASNTELRNEQFF. The CDR3 DNA is TGTGCCAGCAATACGGAGTTGAGGAATGAGCAGTTCTTC.

Only a few counts were recorded for this clone. V is TRBV4-3 and J is TRBJ2-5; 8 bases line up with TRBD2. V was clipped by 1 base and J by 7 bases; unmatched bases: 11. Germline lookup yields CDR1 LGHNA and CDR2 YSLEER. The CDR3 consists of 16 residues. The CDR3 sequence is CASSQGLASQRGTQYF. CDR3 DNA sequence: TGCGCCAGCAGCCAAGGACTAGCGTCGCAGCGGGGGACCCAGTACTTC.

The J gene is TRBJ2-3, the V gene TRBV6-5; no firm D call. The CDR3 is 12 amino acids. The V gene's germline CDR1 is MNHEY and CDR2 SVGAGI. The V end lost 7 bases, the J end lost 5 bases, and 10 bases lay between the germline ends. The CDR3: CASKGSGDTQYF. The CDR3 nucleotides are TGTGCCAGCAAAGGGTCAGGAGATACGCAGTATTTT.

This clone appeared a few times. The V and J genes are TRBV4-2 and TRBJ2-1, with 8 bases fitting TRBD2. V trimming: 0 bases; J trimming: 8 bases; junction bases outside the gene matches: 9. The CDR3 is 16 residues long. CDR1 and CDR2 from the germline V gene are LGHNA and YNFKEQ. The CDR3 loop is CASSQERDGRVDEQFF. The CDR3 nucleotides are TGTGCCAGCAGCCAAGAGCGGGACGGGAGGGTCGATGAGCAGTTCTTC.

There are a few counts of this clone. V is TRBV5-1 and J is TRBJ2-3, with D tentatively TRBD2 (6 bases). Germline values: CDR1 SGHRS, CDR2 YFSETQ. This CDR3 contains 13 residues. V was cut by 3 bases and J by 6 bases, with 11 bases left in between. The CDR3 protein is CASSSEGSDTQYF. The CDR3 DNA reads TGCGCCAGCAGCTCGGAGGGGTCTGATACGCAGTATTTT.

This clone has a count of ten or more. This chain connects TRBV19 to TRBJ1-5; possibly TRBD1 for D (6 bases). The V end lost 3 bases, the J end lost 6 bases, and 18 bases lay between the germline ends. The CDR3 runs to 16 residues. Germline V gene data show CDR1 as LNHDA and CDR2 as SQIVND (reference sequence). The CDR3 spells CASSMPQGKRGQPQHF. CDR3 DNA: TGTGCCAGTAGTATGCCCCAGGGGAAGAGGGGTCAGCCCCAGCATTTT.

The V gene is TRBV9, the J gene TRBJ2-6, with D perhaps TRBD1 (6 bases). CDR1 and CDR2 (germline): SGDLS, YYNGEE. The CDR3 covers 16 residues. The V end lost 0 bases, the J end lost 2 bases, and 9 bases lay between the germline ends. The CDR3 DNA is TGTGCCAGCAGCGTAGGAGGGGGAGCTGGGGCCAACGTCCTGACTTTC. Translated: CASSVGGGAGANVLTF.

This chain links TRBV7-3 with TRBJ1-3; TRBD1 aligns across 7 bases. V was clipped by 6 bases and J by 0 bases; unmatched bases: 5. The CDR3 sequence is 15 residues long. CDR1 and CDR2 (germline): SGHTA, FQGTGA. CDR3 loop: CASRVDRSSGNTIYF. The CDR3, as DNA: TGTGCCAGCAGAGTGGACAGGAGCTCTGGAAACACCATATATTTT.